The clone carrying this T cell receptor (beta chain) was counted a few times. No antigen is known for it. TCRdb analysed the 5' RACE reads with MiXCR anew, one entry per CDR3 protein. The table has roughly 580,000 distinct CDR3 sequences, about a sixth seen once. After removal of 4 bases from V and 8 bases from J, the junction contained 13 bases not matched to a gene. The CDR3 has 17 residues. The germline V gene encodes CDR1 SGHRS and CDR2 YFSETQ. This sample is part of a study of T-cell memory formation after mild COVID-19. In the study overall: Among the donors, TCR clusters were largely specific to each donor.

Findings and caveats of the study: Second-wave clones peaking on day 37 lacked confirmed SARS-CoV-2 specificity. The CD4+ clones that contracted clustered mainly within CM and EM, and the CD8+ clones concentrated in EMRA. Balance between CD4 and CD8 was seen in clones contracting day 15 to 85, and a CD4+ lean was seen in later expanders.

Sequencing was carried out using PBMCs or a T cell subset sorted from them (not recorded which). The chain recombines TRBV5-1 with TRBJ2-2; 11 bases fit TRBD2. This TCR was sampled from an adult woman who had mild COVID-19 (a few samples of this study predate the infection). Cell type and time point are not known. The CDR3 protein is CASSRSSLAGAGGELFF. DNA of the CDR3: TGCGCCAGCAGCCGTTCGTCACTAGCGGGAGCAGGAGGGGAGCTGTTTTTT.